This T cell receptor beta chain stems from a study of CXCR3-negative and CXCR3-positive naive CD8 T cells. The study's findings and limits: Naive subsets were similarly diverse, while memory CD8+ repertoires were much less diverse. Similar TRBV-TRBJ usage characterized naive CXCR3-negative and CXCR3-positive cells; memory cells differed.

Looked up from germline, CDR1 is SGHVS and CDR2 is FQNEAQ. This CDR3 is built from 15 residues. The TRB libraries of cDNA were built by UMI-labeled 5' RACE. TCRdb processed the 5' RACE reads again and assigns one entry to each CDR3 protein, with no DNA. Its table records tens of thousands of distinct CDR3 sequences. For this clonotype: Its specificity is not known.

The chain employs TRBV7-8 and TRBJ2-1; the TCRdb D gene call, TRBD2, has no DNA to confirm it. Input material: memory CD8+ T cells from blood. The receptor comes from a human donor in good health. Some clones in this sample may be carry-over from other donors' samples. The CDR3 protein is CASVPGTSVVNEQFF.